Included here is one TCR beta chain sequence, with context. Its antigen is not known. This specimen belongs to a study of shared clonotypes between healthy human individuals. Germline assignment: CDR1 MDHEN and CDR2 SYDVKM. This CDR3 region has 16 residues. The V end was cut by 2 bases, the J end by 1 base, with 14 bases between. The healthy adult donors were HIV-negative and reported no recent acute infections or vaccinations. All participating donors were Caucasian adults from Nashville, Tennessee. This table comes from immunoSEQ multiplex PCR, and its TCRdb copy is limited to in-frame clones, with some not included. The profile covers under 2,500,000 clones, with about 94% appearing a single time and 0.13% taken by the ten largest. General study points: Generation of non-shared clonotypes was less probable than generation of clonotypes shared by all four donors. Naive CD4 clonotype sharing across four donors was about 5.3%.

This rearrangement joins TRBV28 to TRBJ1-1; D is ambiguous. This clonotype was obtained from a man aged 18 to 35 in good health. The specimen was naive CD4+ T cells sorted from blood. Subset given: CD45RA+ positively selected. CDR3 sequence (DNA): TGTGCCAGCAGTTTAACTACCCCCTTACAGAACACTGAAGCTTTCTTT. Amino acids: CASSLTTPLQNTEAFF.